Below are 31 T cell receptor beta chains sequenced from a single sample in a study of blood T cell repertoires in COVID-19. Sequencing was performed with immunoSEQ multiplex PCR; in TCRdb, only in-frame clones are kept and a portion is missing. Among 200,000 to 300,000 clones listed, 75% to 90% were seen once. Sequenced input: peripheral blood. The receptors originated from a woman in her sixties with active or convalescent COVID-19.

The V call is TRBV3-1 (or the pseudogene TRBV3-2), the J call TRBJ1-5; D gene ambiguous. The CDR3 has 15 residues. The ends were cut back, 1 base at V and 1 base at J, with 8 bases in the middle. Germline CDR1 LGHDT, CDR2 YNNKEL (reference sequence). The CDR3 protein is CASSQVSGSNQPQHF. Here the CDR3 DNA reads TGTGCCAGCAGCCAAGTTTCGGGGAGCAATCAGCCCCAGCATTTT.

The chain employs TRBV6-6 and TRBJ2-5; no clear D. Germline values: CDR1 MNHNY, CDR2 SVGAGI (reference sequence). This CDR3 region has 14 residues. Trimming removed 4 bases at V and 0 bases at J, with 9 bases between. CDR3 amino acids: CASSFSSYQETQYF. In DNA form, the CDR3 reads TGTGCCAGCAGTTTCTCCTCGTACCAAGAGACCCAGTACTTC.

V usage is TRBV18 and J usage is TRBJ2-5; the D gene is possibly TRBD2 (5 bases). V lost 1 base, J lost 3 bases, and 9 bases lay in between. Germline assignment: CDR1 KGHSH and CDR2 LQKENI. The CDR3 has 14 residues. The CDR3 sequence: CASSPQGVEETQYF. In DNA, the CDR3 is TGTGCCAGCTCACCACAGGGAGTTGAAGAGACCCAGTACTTC. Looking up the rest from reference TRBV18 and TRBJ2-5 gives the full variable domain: NAGVMQNPRHLVRRRGQEARLRCSPMKGHSHVYWYRQLPEEGLKFMVYLQKENIIDESGMPKERFSAEFPKEGPSILRIQQVVRGDSAAYFCASSPQGVEETQYFGPGTRLLVL.

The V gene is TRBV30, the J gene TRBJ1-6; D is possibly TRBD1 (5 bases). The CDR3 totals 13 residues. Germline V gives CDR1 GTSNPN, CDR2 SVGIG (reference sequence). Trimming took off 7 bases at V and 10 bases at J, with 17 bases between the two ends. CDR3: CALEAQGVSPLHF. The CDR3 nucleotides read TGTGCCTTAGAGGCGCAGGGCGTCTCACCCCTCCACTTT. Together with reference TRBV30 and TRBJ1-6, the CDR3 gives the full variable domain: SQTIHQWPATLVQPVGSPLSLECTVEGTSNPNLYWYRQAAGRGLQLLFYSVGIGQISSEVPQNLSASRPQDRQFILSSKKLLLSDSGFYLCALEAQGVSPLHFGNGTRLTVT.

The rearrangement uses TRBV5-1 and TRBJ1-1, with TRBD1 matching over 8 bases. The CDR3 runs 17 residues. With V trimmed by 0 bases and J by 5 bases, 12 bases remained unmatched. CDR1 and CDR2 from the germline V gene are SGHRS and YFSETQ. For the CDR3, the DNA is TGCGCCAGCAGCTTGGGGGCTCGACAGGGGAAGGATACTGAAGCTTTCTTT. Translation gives CASSLGARQGKDTEAFF.

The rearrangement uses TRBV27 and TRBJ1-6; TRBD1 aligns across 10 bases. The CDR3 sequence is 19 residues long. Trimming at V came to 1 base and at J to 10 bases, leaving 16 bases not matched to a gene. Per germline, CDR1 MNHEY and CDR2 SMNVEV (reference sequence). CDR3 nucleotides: TGTGCCAGCAGTTTATTGGCTGAGGTTGGACAGGGGGTAAAATCACCCCTCCACTTT. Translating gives CASSLLAEVGQGVKSPLHF.

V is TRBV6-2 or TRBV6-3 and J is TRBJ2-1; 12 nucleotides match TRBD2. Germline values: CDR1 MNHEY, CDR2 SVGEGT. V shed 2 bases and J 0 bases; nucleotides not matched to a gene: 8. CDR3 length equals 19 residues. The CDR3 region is CASSYPTSGGLNSYNEQFF. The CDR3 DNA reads TGTGCCAGCAGTTACCCTACTAGCGGGGGGTTGAACTCCTACAATGAGCAGTTCTTC.

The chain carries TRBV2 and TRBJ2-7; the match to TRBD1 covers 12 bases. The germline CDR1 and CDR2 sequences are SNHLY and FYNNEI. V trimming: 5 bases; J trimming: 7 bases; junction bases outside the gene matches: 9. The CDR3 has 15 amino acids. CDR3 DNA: TGTGCCAGCAGTCTTCCCGGGACAGGGGGCGAGGAGCAGTACTTC. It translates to CASSLPGTGGEEQYF.

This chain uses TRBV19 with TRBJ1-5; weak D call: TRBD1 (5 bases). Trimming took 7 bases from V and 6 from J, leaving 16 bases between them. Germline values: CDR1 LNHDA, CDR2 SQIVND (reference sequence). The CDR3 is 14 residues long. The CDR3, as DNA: TGTGCCAGTACCGTTGGGGGGTTAGGTCAGCCCCAGCATTTT. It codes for CASTVGGLGQPQHF.

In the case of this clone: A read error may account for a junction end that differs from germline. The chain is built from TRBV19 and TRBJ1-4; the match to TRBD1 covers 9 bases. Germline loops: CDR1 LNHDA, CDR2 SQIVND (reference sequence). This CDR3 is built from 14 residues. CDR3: CAAGQGIGNEKLFF. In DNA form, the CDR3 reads TGCGCCGCGGGACAGGGTATTGGTAATGAAAAACTGTTTTTT.

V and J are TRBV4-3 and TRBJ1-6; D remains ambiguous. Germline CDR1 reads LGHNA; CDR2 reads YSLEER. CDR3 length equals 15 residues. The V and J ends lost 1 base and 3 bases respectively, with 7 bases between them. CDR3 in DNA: TGCGCCAGCAGCCAAGGCGCTCTCTATAATTCACCCCTCCACTTT. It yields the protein CASSQGALYNSPLHF.

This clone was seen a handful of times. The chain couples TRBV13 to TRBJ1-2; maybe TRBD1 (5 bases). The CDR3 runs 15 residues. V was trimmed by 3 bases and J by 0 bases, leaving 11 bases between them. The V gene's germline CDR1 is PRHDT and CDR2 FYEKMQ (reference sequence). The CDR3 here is CASSFLDSPNYGYTF. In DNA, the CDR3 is TGTGCCAGCAGCTTTCTCGACAGCCCTAACTATGGCTACACCTTC.

The CDR3 loop reads CASSVAGGEQYF. The CDR3, as DNA: TGCGCCAGCAGCGTCGCAGGGGGCGAGCAGTACTTC. V is TRBV5-1 and J is TRBJ2-7; 7 nucleotides agree with TRBD1. Germline-derived CDR1 and CDR2 are SGHRS and YFSETQ. J lost 6 bases, V lost 4 bases, and 4 bases had no gene match. This CDR3 spans 12 amino acids. Full variable domain (rest looked up from reference TRBV5-1 and TRBJ2-7): KAGVTQTPRYLIKTRGQQVTLSCSPISGHRSVSWYQQTPGQGLQFLFEYFSETQRNKGNFPGRFSGRQFSNSRSEMNVSTLELGDSALYLCASSVAGGEQYFGPGTRLTVT.

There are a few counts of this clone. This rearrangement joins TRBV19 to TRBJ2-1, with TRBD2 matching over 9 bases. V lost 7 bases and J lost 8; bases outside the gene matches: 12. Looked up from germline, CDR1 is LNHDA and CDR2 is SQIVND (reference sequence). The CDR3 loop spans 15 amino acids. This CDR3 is CASISGGGALYEQFF. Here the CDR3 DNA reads TGTGCCAGTATTTCGGGCGGGGGGGCCCTCTATGAGCAGTTCTTC.

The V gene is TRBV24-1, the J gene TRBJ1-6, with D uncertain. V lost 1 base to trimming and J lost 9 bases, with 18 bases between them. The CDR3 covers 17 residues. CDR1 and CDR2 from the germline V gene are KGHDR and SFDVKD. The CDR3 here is CATSDFTQPGRGSPLHF. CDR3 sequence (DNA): TGTGCCACCAGTGATTTCACCCAACCCGGCCGAGGTTCACCCCTCCACTTT.

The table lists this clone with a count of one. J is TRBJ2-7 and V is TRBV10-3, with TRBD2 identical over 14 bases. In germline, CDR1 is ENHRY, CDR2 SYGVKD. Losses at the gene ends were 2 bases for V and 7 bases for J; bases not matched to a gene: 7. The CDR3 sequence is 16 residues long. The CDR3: CAISEPGLAGAGEQYF. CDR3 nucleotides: TGTGCCATCAGTGAGCCGGGACTAGCGGGGGCCGGGGAGCAGTACTTC.

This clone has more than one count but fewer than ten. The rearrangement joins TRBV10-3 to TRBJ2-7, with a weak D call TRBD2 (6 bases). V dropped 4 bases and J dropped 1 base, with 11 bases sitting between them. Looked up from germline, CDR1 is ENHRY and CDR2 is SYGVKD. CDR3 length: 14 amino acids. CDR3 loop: CAISGGGFSYEQYF. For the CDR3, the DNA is TGTGCCATCAGTGGAGGAGGGTTTTCCTACGAGCAGTACTTC.

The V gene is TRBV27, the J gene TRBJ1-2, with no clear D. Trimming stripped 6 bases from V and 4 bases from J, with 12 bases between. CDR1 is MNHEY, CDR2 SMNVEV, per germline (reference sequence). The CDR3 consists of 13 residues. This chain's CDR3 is CASRATALYGYTF. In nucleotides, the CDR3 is TGTGCCAGCAGGGCGACTGCTCTCTATGGCTACACCTTC.

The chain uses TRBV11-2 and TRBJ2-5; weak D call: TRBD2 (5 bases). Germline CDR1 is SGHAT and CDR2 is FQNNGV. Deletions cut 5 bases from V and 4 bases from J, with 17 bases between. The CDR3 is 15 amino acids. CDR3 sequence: CASSLVLPAGETQYF. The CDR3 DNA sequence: TGTGCCAGCAGCCTTGTTTTGCCGGCGGGAGAGACCCAGTACTTC.

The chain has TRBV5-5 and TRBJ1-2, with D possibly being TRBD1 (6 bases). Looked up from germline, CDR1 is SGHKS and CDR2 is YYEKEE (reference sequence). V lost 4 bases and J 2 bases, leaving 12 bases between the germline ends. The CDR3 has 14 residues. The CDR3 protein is CASSGRTGNYGYTF. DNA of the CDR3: TGTGCCAGCAGCGGGCGAACAGGGAACTATGGCTACACCTTC.

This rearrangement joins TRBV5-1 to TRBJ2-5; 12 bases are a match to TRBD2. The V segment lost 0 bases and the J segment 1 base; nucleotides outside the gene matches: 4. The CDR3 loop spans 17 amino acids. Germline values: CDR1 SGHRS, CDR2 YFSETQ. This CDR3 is CASSLGRTSGAQETQYF. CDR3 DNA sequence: TGCGCCAGCAGCTTGGGTCGGACTAGCGGGGCCCAAGAGACCCAGTACTTC.

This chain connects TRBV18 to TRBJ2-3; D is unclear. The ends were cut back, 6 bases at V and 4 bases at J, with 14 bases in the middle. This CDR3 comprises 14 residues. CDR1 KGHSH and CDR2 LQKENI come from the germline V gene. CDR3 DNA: TGTGCCAGCTCCAATTATGATACTGCAGATACGCAGTATTTT. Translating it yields CASSNYDTADTQYF.

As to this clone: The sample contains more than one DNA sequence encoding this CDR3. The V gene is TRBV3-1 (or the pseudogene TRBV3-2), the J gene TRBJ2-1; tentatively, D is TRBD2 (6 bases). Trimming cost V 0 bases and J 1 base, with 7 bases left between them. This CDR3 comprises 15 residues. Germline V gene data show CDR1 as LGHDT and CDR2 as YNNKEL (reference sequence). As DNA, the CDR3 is TGTGCCAGCAGCCAAGACGGGGGTTCCTACAATGAGCAGTTCTTC. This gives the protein CASSQDGGSYNEQFF.

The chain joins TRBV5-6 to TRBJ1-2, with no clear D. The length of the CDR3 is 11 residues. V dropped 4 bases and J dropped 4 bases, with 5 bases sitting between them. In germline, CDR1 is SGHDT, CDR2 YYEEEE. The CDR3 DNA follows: TGTGCCAGCAGCACAGCCTATGGCTACACCTTC. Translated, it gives CASSTAYGYTF.

CDR3 bases: TGTGCCAGCAGCTTAGACGGGAACATTCAGTACTTC. This encodes CASSLDGNIQYF. The chain uses TRBV7-6 and TRBJ2-4; D ambiguous. Germline CDR1 and CDR2: SGHVS and FNYEAQ. CDR3 length equals 12 residues. V gave up 1 base and J gave up 7 bases, with 5 bases separating them.

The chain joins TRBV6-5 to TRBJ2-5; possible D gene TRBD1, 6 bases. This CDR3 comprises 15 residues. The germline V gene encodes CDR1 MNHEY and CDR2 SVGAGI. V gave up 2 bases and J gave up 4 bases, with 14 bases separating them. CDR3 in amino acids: CASSYRPRGGETQYF. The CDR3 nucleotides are TGTGCCAGCAGTTACAGGCCAAGAGGGGGAGAGACCCAGTACTTC.

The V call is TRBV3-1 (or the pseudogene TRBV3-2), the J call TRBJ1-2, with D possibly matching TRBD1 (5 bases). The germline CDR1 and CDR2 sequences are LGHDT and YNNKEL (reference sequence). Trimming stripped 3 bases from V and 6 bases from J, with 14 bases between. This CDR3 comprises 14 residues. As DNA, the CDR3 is TGTGCCAGCAGCCATCACCAGGGTGTTAATGGCTACACCTTC. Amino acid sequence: CASSHHQGVNGYTF.

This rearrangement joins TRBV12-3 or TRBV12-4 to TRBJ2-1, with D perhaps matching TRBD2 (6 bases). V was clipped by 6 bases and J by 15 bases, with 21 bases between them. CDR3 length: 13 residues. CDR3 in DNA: TGTGCCAGCAGCCCGTTCCGGCGCGGGGATACGTTCTTC. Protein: CASSPFRRGDTFF.

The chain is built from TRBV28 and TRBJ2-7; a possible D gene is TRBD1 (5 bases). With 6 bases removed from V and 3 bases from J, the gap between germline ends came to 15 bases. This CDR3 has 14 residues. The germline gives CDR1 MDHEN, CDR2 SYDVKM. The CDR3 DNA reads TGTGCCAGCAGGTCAAGGGGCAACGGCTACGAGCAGTACTTC. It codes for CASRSRGNGYEQYF.

This CDR3 is CASSLETSRTDTQYF. CDR3 bases: TGTGCCAGCAGCCTAGAGACTAGCCGCACAGATACGCAGTATTTT. The J gene is TRBJ2-3, the V gene TRBV7-9; 7 nucleotides match TRBD2. The V segment lost 5 bases and the J segment 1 base; nucleotides outside the gene matches: 6. Germline loops: CDR1 SEHNR, CDR2 FQNEAQ (reference sequence). This CDR3 contains 15 residues.

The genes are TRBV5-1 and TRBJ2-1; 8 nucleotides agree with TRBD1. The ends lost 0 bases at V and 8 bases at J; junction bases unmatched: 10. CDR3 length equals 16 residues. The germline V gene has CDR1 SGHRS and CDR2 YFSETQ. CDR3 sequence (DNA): TGCGCCAGCAGCTTGGCAGGGGACAGGCAGGTCGATGAGCAGTTCTTC. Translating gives CASSLAGDRQVDEQFF. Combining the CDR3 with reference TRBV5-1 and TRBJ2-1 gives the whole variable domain KAGVTQTPRYLIKTRGQQVTLSCSPISGHRSVSWYQQTPGQGLQFLFEYFSETQRNKGNFPGRFSGRQFSNSRSEMNVSTLELGDSALYLCASSLAGDRQVDEQFFGPGTRLTVL.